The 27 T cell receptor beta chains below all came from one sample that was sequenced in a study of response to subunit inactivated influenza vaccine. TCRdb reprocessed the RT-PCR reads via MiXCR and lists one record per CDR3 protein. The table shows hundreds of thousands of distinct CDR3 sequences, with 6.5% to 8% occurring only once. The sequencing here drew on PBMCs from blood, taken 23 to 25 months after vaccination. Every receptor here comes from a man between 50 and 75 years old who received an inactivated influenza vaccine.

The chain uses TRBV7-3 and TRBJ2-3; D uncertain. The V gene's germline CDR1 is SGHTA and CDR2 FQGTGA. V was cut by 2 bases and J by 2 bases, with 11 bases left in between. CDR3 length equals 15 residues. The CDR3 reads CASSLGLLSTDTQYF. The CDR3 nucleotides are TGTGCCAGCAGCTTAGGTTTACTGTCCACAGATACGCAGTATTTT. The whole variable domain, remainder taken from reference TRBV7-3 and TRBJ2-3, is GAGVSQTPSNKVTEKGKYVELRCDPISGHTALYWYRQSLGQGPEFLIYFQGTGAADDSGLPNDRFFAVRPEGSVSTLKIQRTERGDSAVYLCASSLGLLSTDTQYFGPGTRLTVL.

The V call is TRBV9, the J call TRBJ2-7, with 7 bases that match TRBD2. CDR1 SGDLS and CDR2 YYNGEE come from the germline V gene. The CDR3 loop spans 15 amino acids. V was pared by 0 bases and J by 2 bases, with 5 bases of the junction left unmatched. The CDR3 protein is CASSVAGGAAYEQYF. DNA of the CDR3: TGTGCCAGCAGCGTAGCGGGGGGAGCGGCCTACGAGCAGTACTTC. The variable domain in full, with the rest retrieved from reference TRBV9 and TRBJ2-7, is DSGVTQTPKHLITATGQRVTLRCSPRSGDLSVYWYQQSLDQGLQFLIQYYNGEERAKGNILERFSAQQFPDLHSELNLSSLELGDSALYFCASSVAGGAAYEQYFGPGTRLTVT.

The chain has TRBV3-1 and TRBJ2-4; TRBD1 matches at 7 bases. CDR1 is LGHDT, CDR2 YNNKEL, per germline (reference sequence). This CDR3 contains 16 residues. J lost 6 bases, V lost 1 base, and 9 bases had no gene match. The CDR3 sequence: CASSQVRGLFGNIQYF. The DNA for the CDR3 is TGTGCCAGCAGCCAAGTCAGGGGGTTGTTTGGAAACATTCAGTACTTC. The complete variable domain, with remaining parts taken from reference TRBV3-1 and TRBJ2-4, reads DTAVSQTPKYLVTQMGNDKSIKCEQNLGHDTMYWYKQDSKKFLKIMFSYNNKELIINETVPNRFSPKSPDKAHLNLHINSLELGDSAVYFCASSQVRGLFGNIQYFGAGTRLSVL.

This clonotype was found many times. CDR3 nucleotide sequence: TGTGCCAGCAGCAAACAGGGCAGGAACACTGAAGCTTTCTTT. It specifies CASSKQGRNTEAFF. The chain uses TRBV6-2 or TRBV6-3 and TRBJ1-1; perhaps TRBD1 as D (6 bases). With 6 bases removed from V and 1 base from J, the gap between germline ends came to 12 bases. The CDR3 loop spans 14 amino acids. The V gene's germline CDR1 is MNHEY and CDR2 SVGEGT.

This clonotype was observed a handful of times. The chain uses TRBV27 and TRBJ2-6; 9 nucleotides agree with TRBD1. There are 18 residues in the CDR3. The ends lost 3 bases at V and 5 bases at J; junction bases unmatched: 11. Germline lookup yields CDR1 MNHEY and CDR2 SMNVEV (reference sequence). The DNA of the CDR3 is TGTGCCAGCAGTTTTGAAGGGACAGGGCCCCTCTGGGCCAACGTCCTGACTTTC. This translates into CASSFEGTGPLWANVLTF.

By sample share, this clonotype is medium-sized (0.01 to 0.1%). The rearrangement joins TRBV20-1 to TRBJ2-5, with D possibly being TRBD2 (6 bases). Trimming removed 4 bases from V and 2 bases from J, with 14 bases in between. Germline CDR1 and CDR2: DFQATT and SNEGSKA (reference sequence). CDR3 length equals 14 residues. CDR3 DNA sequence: TGCAGTGCTACCCAAGCGGGCCAGCAAGAGACCCAGTACTTC. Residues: CSATQAGQQETQYF.

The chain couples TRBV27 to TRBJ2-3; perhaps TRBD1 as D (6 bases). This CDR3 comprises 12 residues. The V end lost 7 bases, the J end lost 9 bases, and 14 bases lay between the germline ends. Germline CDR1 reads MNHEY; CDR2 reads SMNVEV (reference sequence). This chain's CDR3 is CASTSRGGTQYF. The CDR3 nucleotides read TGTGCCAGCACTTCCAGGGGTGGAACGCAGTATTTT.

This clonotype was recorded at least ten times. The CDR3 nucleotides are TGTGCCAGCAGGTTACTAGCGGGCGATGATACGCAGTATTTT. It codes for CASRLLAGDDTQYF. The rearrangement links TRBV28 to TRBJ2-3; TRBD2 matches at 9 bases. In germline, CDR1 is MDHEN, CDR2 SYDVKM. This CDR3 has 14 residues. The V segment lost 6 bases and the J segment 6 bases; nucleotides outside the gene matches: 7.

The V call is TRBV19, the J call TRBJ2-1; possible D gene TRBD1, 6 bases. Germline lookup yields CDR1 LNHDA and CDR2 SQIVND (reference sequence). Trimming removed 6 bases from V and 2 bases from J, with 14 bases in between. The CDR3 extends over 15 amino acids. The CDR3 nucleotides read TGTGCCAGTAGCTCAACAGGGATCACCTACAATGAGCAGTTCTTC. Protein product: CASSSTGITYNEQFF.

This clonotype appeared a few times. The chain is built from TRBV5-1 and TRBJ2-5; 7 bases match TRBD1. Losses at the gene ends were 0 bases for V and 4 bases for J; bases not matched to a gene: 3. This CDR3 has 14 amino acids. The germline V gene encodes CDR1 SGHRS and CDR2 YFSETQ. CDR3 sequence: CASSLGGTVETQYF. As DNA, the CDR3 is TGCGCCAGCAGCTTGGGAGGGACAGTAGAGACCCAGTACTTC.

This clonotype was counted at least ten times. CDR3 in amino acids: CSAPGQGIYEQYF. DNA for the CDR3: TGCAGTGCCCCGGGACAGGGGATATACGAGCAGTACTTC. The rearrangement links TRBV20-1 to TRBJ2-7; TRBD1 aligns across 10 bases. The CDR3 is 13 residues long. In germline, CDR1 is DFQATT, CDR2 SNEGSKA (reference sequence). Germline trimming cut 6 bases from V and 4 bases from J; bases unmatched to any gene: 6.

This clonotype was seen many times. The CDR3 nucleotides are TGTGCCAGCAGCCAAGAATTCCCCGGGACAGGGGTGGTTAATGAGCAGTTCTTC. It codes for CASSQEFPGTGVVNEQFF. The chain has TRBV3-1 and TRBJ2-1; the match to TRBD1 covers 10 bases. There are 18 residues in the CDR3. Trimming cost V 0 bases and J 7 bases; bases outside gene matches: 12. CDR1 and CDR2 from the germline V gene are LGHDT and YNNKEL (reference sequence).

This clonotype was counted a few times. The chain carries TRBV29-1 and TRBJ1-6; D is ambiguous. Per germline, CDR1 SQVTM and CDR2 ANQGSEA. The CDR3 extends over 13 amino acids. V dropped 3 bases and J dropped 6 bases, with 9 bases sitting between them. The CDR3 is CSVELGRNSPLHF. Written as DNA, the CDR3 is TGCAGCGTTGAGCTTGGGCGTAATTCACCCCTCCACTTT.

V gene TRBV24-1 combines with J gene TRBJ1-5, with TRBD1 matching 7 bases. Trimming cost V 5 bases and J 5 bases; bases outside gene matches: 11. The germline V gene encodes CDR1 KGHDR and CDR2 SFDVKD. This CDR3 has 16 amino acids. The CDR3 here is CATSGTTGLSDQPQHF. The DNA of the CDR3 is TGTGCCACCAGTGGAACGACAGGGTTAAGTGATCAGCCCCAGCATTTT.

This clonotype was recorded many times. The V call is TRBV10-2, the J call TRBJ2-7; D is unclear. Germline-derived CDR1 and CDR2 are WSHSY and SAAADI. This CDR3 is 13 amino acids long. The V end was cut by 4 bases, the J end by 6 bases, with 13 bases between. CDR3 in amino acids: CASSGLLAGEQYF. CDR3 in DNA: TGCGCCAGCAGTGGGCTTTTAGCAGGCGAGCAGTACTTC.

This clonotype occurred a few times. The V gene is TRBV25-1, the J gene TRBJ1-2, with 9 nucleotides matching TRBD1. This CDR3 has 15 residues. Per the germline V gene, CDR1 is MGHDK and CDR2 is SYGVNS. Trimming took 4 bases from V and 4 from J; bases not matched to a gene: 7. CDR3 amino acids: CASSGTRTGVYGYTF. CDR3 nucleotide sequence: TGTGCCAGCAGTGGGACTAGGACAGGGGTCTATGGCTACACCTTC.

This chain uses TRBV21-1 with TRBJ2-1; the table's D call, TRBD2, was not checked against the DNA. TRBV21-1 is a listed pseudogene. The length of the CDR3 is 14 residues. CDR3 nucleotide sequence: TGTGCCAGCAGCATCCGGTATAGCGACAATGACCAGTTCTTC. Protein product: CASSIRYSDNDQFF.

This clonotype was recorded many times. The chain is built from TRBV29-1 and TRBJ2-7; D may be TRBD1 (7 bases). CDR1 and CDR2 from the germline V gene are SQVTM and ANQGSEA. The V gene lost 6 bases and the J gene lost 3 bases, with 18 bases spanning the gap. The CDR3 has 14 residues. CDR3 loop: CSVGMTGRDYEQYF. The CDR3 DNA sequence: TGCAGCGTCGGGATGACAGGGCGGGACTACGAGCAGTACTTC.

Here the CDR3 DNA reads TGTGCCAGCAGTGCAACGGGAGGCGGGTACAATGAGCAGTTCTTC. Its translation is CASSATGGGYNEQFF. This rearrangement joins TRBV2 to TRBJ2-1, with TRBD2 matching 7 bases. The CDR3 runs 15 residues. Germline loops: CDR1 SNHLY, CDR2 FYNNEI. With 4 bases clipped from V and 4 bases from J, the junction kept 7 bases outside the gene matches.

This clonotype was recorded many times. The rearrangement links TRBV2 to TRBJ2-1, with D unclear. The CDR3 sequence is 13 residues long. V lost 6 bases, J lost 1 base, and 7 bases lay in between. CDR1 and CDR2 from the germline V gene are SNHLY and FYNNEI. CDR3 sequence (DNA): TGTGCCAGCAGACAACAGTCCTACAATGAGCAGTTCTTC. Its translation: CASRQQSYNEQFF.

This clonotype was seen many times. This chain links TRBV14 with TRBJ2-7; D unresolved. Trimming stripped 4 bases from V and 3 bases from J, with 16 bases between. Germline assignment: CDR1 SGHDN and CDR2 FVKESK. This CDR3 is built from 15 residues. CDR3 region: CASSPRHQPVYEQYF. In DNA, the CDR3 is TGTGCCAGCAGCCCACGGCATCAACCCGTCTACGAGCAGTACTTC.

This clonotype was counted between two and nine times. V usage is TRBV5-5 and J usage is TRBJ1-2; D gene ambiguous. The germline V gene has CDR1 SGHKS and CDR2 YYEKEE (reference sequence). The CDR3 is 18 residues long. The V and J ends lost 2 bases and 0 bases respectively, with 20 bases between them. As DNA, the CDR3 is TGTGCCAGCAGCTTTGGCCTTACTGCAACTATAGCTAACTATGGCTACACCTTC. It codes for CASSFGLTATIANYGYTF. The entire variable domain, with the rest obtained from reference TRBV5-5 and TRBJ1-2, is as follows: DAGVTQSPTHLIKTRGQQVTLRCSPISGHKSVSWYQQVLGQGPQFIFQYYEKEERGRGNFPDRFSARQFPNYSSELNVNALLLGDSALYLCASSFGLTATIANYGYTFGSGTRLTVV.

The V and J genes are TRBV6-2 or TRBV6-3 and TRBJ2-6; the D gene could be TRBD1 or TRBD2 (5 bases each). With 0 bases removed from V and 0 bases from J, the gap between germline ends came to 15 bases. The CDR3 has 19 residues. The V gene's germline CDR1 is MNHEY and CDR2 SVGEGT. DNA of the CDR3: TGTGCCAGCAGTTACTCGATAACGGGGCGGTACTCTGGGGCCAACGTCCTGACTTTC. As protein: CASSYSITGRYSGANVLTF.

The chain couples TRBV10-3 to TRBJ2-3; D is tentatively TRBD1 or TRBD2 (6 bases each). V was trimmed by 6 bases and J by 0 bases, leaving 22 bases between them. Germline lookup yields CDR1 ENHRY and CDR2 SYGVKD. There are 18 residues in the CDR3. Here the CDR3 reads CAISGGLPGDPSTDTQYF. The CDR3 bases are TGTGCCATCAGCGGGGGCCTTCCCGGGGACCCTAGCACAGATACGCAGTATTTT.

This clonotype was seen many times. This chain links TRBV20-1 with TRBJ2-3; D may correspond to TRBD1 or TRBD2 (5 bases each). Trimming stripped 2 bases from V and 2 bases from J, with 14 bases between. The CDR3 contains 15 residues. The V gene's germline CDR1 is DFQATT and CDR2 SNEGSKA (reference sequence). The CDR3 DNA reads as TGCAGTGCTAGACCGGGGCGAAGTGTCACAGATACGCAGTATTTT. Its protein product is CSARPGRSVTDTQYF.

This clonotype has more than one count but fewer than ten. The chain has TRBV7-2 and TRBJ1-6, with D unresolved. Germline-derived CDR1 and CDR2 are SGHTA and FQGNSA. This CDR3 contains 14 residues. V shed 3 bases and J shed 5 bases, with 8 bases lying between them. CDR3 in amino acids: CASSLSLNNSPLHF. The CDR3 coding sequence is TGTGCCAGCAGCTTGAGTCTAAATAATTCACCCCTCCACTTT.

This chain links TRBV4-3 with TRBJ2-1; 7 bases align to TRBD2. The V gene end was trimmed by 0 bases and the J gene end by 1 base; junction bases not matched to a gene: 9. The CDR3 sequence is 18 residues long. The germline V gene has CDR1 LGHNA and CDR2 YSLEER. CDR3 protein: CASSQDLPAGVSYNEQFF. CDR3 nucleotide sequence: TGCGCCAGCAGCCAAGATTTACCGGCGGGAGTGTCCTACAATGAGCAGTTCTTC.